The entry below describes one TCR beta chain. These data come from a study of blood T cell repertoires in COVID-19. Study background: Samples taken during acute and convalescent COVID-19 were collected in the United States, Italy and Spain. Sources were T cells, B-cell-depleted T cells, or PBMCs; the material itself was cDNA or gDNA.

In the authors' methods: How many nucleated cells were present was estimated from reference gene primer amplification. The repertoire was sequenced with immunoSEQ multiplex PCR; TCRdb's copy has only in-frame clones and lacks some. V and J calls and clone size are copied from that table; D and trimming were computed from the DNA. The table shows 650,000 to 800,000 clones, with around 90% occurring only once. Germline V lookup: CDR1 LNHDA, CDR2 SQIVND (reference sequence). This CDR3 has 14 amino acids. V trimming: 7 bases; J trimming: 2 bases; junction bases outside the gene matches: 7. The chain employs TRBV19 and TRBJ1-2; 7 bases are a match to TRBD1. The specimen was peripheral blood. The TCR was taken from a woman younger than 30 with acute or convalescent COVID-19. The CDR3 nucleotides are TGTGCCAGTACCCCGACAGGGTCCAACTATGGCTACACCTTC. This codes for CASTPTGSNYGYTF.